This T cell receptor (beta chain) was identified during a study of T cell responses to AZD1222 COVID-19 vaccine. Germline V gives CDR1 MNHEY, CDR2 SMNVEV (reference sequence). Trimming cost V 3 bases and J 1 base; bases outside gene matches: 8. The CDR3 has 16 residues. The data were produced by immunoSEQ multiplex PCR, yet TCRdb's version contains in-frame clones alone and is incomplete. Of some 120,000 clones in the sample, 88% are singletons; the top ten hold under 4.5%. The clonotype comes from an adult in good health. The V gene is TRBV27, the J gene TRBJ2-5; 7 bases line up with TRBD2. The input for sequencing was peripheral blood, taken on day 0 of AZD1222 vaccination. CDR3 residues: CASSLNPGLTQETQYF. For the CDR3, the DNA is TGTGCCAGCAGTTTGAACCCGGGACTAACCCAAGAGACCCAGTACTTC.